What follows describes a single TCR beta chain. The CDR3 is 13 amino acids. V was clipped by 7 bases and J by 1 base; unmatched bases: 2. Germline-derived CDR1 and CDR2 are SGDLS and YYNGEE. Under the authors' procedure: The authors estimated nucleated cell counts from reference gene primer amplification. Sequenced by immunoSEQ multiplex PCR; TCRdb stores in-frame clones only, minus some. The V and J calls and clone size are taken from that table; D and trimming were inferred from the DNA. The sample yields approximately 160,000 clones, more than 75% seen once. The sample is drawn from a study of blood T cell repertoires in COVID-19.

V gene TRBV9 combines with J gene TRBJ2-5; 9 nucleotides agree with TRBD1. Sequenced: PBMCs or T cells enriched from blood (not recorded which). The sequence was collected from a man aged 35-49 years who had recovered from COVID-19. CDR3 coding DNA: TGTGCCAGCGGGGGACAGGGCCAAGAGACCCAGTACTTC. It yields the protein CASGGQGQETQYF.